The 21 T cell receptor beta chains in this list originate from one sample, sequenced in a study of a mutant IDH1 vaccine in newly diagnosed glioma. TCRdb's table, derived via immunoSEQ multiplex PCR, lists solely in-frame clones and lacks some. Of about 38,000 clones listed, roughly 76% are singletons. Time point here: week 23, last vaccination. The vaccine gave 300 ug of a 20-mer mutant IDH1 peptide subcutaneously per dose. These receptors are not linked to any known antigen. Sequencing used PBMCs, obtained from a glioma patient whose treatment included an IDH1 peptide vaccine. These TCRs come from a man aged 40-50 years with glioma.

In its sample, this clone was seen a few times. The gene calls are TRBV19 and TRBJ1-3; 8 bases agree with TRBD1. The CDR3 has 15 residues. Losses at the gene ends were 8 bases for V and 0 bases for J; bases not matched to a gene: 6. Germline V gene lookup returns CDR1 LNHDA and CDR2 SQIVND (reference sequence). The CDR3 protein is CASRQGAYSGNTIYF. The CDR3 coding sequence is TGTGCCAGTCGGCAGGGGGCCTACTCTGGAAACACCATATATTTT.

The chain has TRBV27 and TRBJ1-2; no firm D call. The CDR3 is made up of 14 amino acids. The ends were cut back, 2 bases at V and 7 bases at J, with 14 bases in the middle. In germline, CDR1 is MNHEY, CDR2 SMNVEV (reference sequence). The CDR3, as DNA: TGTGCCAGCAGTTTACATAGATCCGGCGCTGGCTACACCTTC. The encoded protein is CASSLHRSGAGYTF.

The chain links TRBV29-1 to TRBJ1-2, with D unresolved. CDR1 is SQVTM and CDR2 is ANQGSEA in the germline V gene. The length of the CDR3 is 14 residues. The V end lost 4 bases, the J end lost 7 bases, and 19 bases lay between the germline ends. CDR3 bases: TGCAGCGTTGTCCGGACTGACACCCCCGGTGGCTACACCTTC. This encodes CSVVRTDTPGGYTF.

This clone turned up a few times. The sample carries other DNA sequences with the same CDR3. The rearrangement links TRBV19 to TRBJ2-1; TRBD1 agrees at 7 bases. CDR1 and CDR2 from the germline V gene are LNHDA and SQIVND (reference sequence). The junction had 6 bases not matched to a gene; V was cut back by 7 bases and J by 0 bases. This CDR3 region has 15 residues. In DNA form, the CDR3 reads TGTGCCAGTAAGGCGGACAGGAGCTCCTACAATGAGCAGTTCTTC. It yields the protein CASKADRSSYNEQFF.

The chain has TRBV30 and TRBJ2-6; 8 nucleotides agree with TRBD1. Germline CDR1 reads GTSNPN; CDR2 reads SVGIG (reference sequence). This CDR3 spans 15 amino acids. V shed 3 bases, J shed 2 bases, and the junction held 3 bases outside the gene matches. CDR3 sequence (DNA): TGTGCCTGGAGGAAGGGACAGGCTGGGGCCAACGTCCTGACTTTC. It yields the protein CAWRKGQAGANVLTF.

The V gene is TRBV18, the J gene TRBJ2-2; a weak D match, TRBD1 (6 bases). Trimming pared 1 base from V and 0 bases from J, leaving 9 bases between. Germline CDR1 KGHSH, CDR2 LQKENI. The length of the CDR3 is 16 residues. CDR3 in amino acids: CASSPLGASNTGELFF. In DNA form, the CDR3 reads TGTGCCAGCTCACCACTGGGGGCGTCGAACACCGGGGAGCTGTTTTTT.

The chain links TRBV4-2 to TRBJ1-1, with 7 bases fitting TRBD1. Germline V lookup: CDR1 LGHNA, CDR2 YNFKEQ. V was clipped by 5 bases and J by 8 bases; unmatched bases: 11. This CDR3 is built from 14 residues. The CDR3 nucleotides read TGTGCCAGCAGCTATACCGGGACAGCTATAGAAGCTTTCTTT. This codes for CASSYTGTAIEAFF.

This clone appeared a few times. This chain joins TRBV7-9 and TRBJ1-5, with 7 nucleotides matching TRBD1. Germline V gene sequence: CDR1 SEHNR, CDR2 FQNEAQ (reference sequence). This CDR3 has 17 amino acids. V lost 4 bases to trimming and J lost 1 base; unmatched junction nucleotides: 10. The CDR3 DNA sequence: TGTGCCAGCAGCTCGCCTAAGACAGGGCTGAGCAATCAGCCCCAGCATTTT. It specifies CASSSPKTGLSNQPQHF.

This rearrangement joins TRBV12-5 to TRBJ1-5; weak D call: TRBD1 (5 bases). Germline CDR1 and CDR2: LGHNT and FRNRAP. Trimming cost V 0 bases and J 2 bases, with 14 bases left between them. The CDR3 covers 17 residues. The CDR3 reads CASGLVQGRMRNQPQHF. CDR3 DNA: TGTGCTAGTGGTTTGGTTCAGGGACGTATGCGCAATCAGCCCCAGCATTTT.

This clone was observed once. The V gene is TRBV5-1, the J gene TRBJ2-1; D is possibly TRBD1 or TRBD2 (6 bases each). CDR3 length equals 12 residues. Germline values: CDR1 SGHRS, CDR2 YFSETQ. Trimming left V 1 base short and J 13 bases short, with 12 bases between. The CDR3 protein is CASSLTGASQFF. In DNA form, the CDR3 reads TGCGCCAGCAGCTTGACGGGGGCGAGCCAGTTCTTC.

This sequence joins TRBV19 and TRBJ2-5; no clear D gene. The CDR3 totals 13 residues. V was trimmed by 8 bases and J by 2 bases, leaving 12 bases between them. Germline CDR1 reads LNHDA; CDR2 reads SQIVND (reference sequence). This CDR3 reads CASRLSAQETQYF. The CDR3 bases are TGTGCCAGTCGCTTGAGCGCGCAAGAGACCCAGTACTTC.

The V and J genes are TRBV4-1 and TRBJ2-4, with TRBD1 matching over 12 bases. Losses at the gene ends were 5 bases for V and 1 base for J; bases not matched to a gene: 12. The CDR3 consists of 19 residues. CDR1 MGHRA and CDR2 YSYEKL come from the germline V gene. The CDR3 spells CASSTPGQGAKAAKNIQYF. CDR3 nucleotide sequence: TGCGCCAGCAGCACCCCGGGACAGGGGGCCAAGGCGGCCAAAAACATTCAGTACTTC.

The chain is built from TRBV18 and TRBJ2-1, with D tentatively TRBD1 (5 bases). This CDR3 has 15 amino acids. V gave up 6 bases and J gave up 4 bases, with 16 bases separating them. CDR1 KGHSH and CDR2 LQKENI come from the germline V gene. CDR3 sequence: CASSFSDNSYNEQFF. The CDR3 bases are TGTGCCAGCTCCTTCTCGGACAATAGTTACAATGAGCAGTTCTTC.

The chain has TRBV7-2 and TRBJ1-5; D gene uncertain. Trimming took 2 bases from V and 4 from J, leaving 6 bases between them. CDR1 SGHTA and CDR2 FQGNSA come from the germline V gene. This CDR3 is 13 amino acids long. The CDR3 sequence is CASSLSGNQPQHF. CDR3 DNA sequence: TGTGCCAGCAGCTTATCGGGGAATCAGCCCCAGCATTTT.

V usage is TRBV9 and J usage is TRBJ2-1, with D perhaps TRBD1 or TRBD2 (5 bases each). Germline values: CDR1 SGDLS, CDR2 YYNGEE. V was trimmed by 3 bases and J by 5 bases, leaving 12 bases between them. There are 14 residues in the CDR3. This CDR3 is CASSGRDGHNEQFF. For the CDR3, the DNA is TGTGCCAGCAGCGGCCGGGACGGACACAATGAGCAGTTCTTC.

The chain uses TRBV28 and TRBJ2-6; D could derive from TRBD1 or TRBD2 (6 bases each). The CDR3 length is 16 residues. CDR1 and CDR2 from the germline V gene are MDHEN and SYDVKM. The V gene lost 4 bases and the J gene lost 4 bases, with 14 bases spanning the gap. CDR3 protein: CASSSGALGGANVLTF. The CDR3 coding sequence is TGTGCCAGCAGTTCGGGGGCCTTGGGCGGGGCCAACGTCCTGACTTTC. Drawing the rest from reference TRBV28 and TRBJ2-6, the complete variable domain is DVKVTQSSRYLVKRTGEKVFLECVQDMDHENMFWYRQDPGLGLRLIYFSYDVKMKEKGDIPEGYSVSREKKERFSLILESASTNQTSMYLCASSSGALGGANVLTFGAGSRLTVL.

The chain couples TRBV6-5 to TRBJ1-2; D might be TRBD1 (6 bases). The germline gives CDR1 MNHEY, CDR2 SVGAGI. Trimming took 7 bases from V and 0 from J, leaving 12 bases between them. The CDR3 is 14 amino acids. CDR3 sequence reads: CASKRDNSNYGYTF. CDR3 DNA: TGTGCCAGCAAAAGGGACAACTCTAACTATGGCTACACCTTC.

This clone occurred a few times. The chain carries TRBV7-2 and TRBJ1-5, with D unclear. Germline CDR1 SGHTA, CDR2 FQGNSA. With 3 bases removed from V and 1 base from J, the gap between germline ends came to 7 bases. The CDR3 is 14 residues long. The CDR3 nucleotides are TGTGCCAGCAGCTTTATGGGAAGCAATCAGCCCCAGCATTTT. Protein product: CASSFMGSNQPQHF.

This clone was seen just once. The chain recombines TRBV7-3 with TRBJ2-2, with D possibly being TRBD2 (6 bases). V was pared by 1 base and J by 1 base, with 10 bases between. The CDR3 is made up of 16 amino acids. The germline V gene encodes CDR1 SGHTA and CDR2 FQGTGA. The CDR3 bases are TGTGCCAGCAGCTTAATTGCGGGGAAGAACACCGGGGAGCTGTTTTTT. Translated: CASSLIAGKNTGELFF.

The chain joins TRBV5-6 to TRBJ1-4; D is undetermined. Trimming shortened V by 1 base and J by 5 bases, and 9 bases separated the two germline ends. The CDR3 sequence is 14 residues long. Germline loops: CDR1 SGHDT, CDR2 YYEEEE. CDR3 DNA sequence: TGTGCCAGCAGCTTGTTTACGGGGAATGAAAAACTGTTTTTT. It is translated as CASSLFTGNEKLFF.

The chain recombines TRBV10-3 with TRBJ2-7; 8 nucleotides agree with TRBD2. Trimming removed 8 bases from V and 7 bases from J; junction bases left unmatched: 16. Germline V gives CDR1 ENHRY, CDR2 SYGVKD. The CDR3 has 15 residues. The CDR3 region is CAISLGGGTLLEQYF. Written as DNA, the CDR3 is TGTGCCATCTCCTTAGGCGGGGGGACATTGTTGGAGCAGTACTTC.